The entry below gives a single T cell receptor beta chain sequence along with its context. The antigen it binds to is not known. Base quality data are lacking; no much larger clone is found one base away. This entry belongs to a study of shared clonotypes between healthy human individuals (dated by TCRdb to 2019 to 2021). For the wider study: The cohort included three men and two women between 18 and 49 years of age. For each donor, CD4 naive and CD4 memory were each given three plates, CD8 naive was given two plates, and CD8 memory was given one plate. To estimate repertoire size and how much clonotype sharing occurs between individuals, the study deeply sequenced the blood TCR repertoires of a handful of healthy adults. Libraries were prepared and TCR repertoires were sequenced by different laboratories using diverse techniques, in order to increase sequencing depth and limit assay-specific biases. Leukapheresis yielded between about 0.94 and 8.9 billion PBMCs per donor. Paper-wide results and their limitations: Incomplete sequencing was indicated by rarefaction of sorted-subset datasets, despite the large sequencing depth. Pairwise subsampling indicated that sequencing depth was expected to affect the degree of clonotype sharing among donors. Higher generation probabilities were observed for clonotypes shared by all four sorted-subset donors than for non-shared clonotypes. Across a few donors, around 5% of naive CD4, 3% to 3.5% of naive CD8, around 2.1% of memory CD4, and over 0.35% of memory CD8 clonotypes were shared. Larger estimated clonotype richness was generally found for naive subsets than for memory subsets. Sampling was limited to blood, and TCR repertoires in tissue likely differ from TCR repertoires in blood. Because the study included a small number of donors, the genetic and exposure-history diversity represented was limited.

Including cysteine and phenylalanine, the CDR3 has 16 amino acids. The sequence is cut down to CDR3 DNA, 48 bases in frame from base 1. Using the deep immunoSEQ assay, TCR CDR3 regions were amplified from genomic DNA by multiplex PCR. Extracted genomic DNA from each cell subset was distributed evenly across all wells of several immunoSEQ 96-well plates, and each plate was treated as a replicate. For sorted subsets, each replicate PCR was loaded with 200 ng genomic DNA, equivalent to 30,000 or so T cell genomes. Purified libraries were measured with a Qubit 3.0 fluorometer, size-checked on a Bioanalyzer 2100, and measured again with the KAPA Library Quantification kit. Each immunoSEQ 96-well plate was sequenced on its own single-read 150-cycle Illumina NextSeq 550 flow cell. The study's own analysis went as follows. Because the immunoSEQ output held only junctional sequences and lacked quality scores, the filtering could not match the filtering applied to full-length reads. To assign V/J genes and CDR3, sequences were annotated against IMGT germline references using PyIR, a Python wrapper for IgBLAST v1.9. Reads were filtered out if the reads had weak V/J assignments (E-value above 1e-6), no CDR3, stop codons, out-of-frame junctions, or ambiguous translated residues. A V3J clonotype was defined by an identical inferred V gene, J gene, and CDR3 amino acid sequence. Percentage overlap between repertoires was computed as shared unique clonotypes divided by the size of the smaller repertoire. Richness of each repertoire was evaluated using RTK rarefaction, the Chao1 estimator, and Recon v2.1 estimates of unobserved clonotypes. For all TCRbeta clonotypes obtained by the gDNA method from several donors, generation probabilities were computed with OLGA. TCRdb provides this immuneACCESS table in a form limited to in-frame rearrangements. Some clones are lacking; in checked studies, under half of them reflect an unresolved V gene, and why the rest are absent is not known. D and trimming were read from the DNA, whereas the V and J calls and clone size are those reported in that table. The sample profile shows 330,000 or so clones; roughly 70% of them were found once. Jointly, the top ten make up about 10% of the sample.

The donors were healthy, HIV-negative adults who had no recently reported acute infections or vaccinations. Every donor was a Caucasian adult living in Nashville, Tennessee, USA. Magnetic negative selection was used to enrich CD4+ T cells, after which naive cells were positively selected on CD45RA and the negative fraction became the memory subset. Blood was obtained by leukapheresis, after which PBMCs were separated by Ficoll-Histopaque density gradient centrifugation and cryopreserved in liquid nitrogen vapor phase. Purity and quantity of every magnetically sorted T cell population were checked by analytical flow cytometry. Genomic DNA was isolated from each sorted fraction and quantified by UV absorbance on a Nanodrop 2000c.

This chain joins TRBV21-1 to TRBJ1-2. TRBV21-1 is shown as a pseudogene. Sequences were obtained from memory CD4+ T cells sorted from blood. Taken with the paper, the label for cell subset or site translates to: CD45RA-negative fraction. This TCR was recovered from a man under 40 in good health. For the CDR3, the sequence is CASSKTRRGDGYGYTF. Here is the DNA: TGTGCCAGCAGCAAAACGAGGCGGGGGGATGGCTATGGCTACACCTTC.